This T cell receptor (beta chain) was captured in a study of blood T cell repertoires in COVID-19. Across the study: Both acute and convalescent COVID-19 samples were obtained from the United States, Italy and Spain.

Original processing notes: Scientists estimated how many nucleated cells there were by amplifying reference gene primers. The method was immunoSEQ multiplex PCR; TCRdb's version includes in-frame clones alone and lacks a portion of them. V and J calls and clone size are copied from that table; D and trimming were computed from the DNA. Of about 130,000 clones in the sample, almost 85% are singletons; the top ten hold 13%. The sequenced sample consisted of peripheral blood. The TCR originated in a human donor in a cohort sampled during active COVID-19.

CDR3 DNA: TGTGCCAGCACAACTTGGGACAGTATAACGGGCACTGAAGCTTTCTTT. This gives the protein CASTTWDSITGTEAFF. The V call is TRBV2, the J call TRBJ1-1; 7 bases match TRBD1. This CDR3 region has 16 residues. V shed 7 bases and J 4 bases; nucleotides not matched to a gene: 15. Looked up from germline, CDR1 is SNHLY and CDR2 is FYNNEI.